The next 4 T cell receptor beta chains were all read from a single sample in a study of cytomegalovirus exposure and HLA in healthy donors. The PCR made use of 60 Vbeta and 13 Jbeta primers. Sequencing was performed with immunoSEQ multiplex PCR; in TCRdb, only in-frame clones are kept and a portion is missing. The data show 150,000 to 200,000 clones, over 75% seen once. Sequencing input: PBMCs. These receptors were collected from a male donor in good health and CMV-seronegative.

This clone was detected once. The rearrangement joins TRBV5-1 to TRBJ1-1; TRBD1 matches 9 bases. The germline gives CDR1 SGHRS, CDR2 YFSETQ. The ends lost 5 bases at V and 0 bases at J; junction bases unmatched: 5. This CDR3 spans 15 amino acids. CDR3 in DNA: TGCGCCAGCAGGACAGGGGGTGTCATGAACACTGAAGCTTTCTTT. It is translated as CASRTGGVMNTEAFF.

This chain joins TRBV5-1 and TRBJ1-2; maybe TRBD1 (6 bases). The ends were cut back, 1 base at V and 4 bases at J, with 8 bases in the middle. CDR3 length: 13 residues. Germline V gene sequence: CDR1 SGHRS, CDR2 YFSETQ. The CDR3 bases are TGCGCCAGCAGCTTGAACAGGGTCTATGGCTACACCTTC. This translates into CASSLNRVYGYTF. The whole variable domain, remainder taken from reference TRBV5-1 and TRBJ1-2, is KAGVTQTPRYLIKTRGQQVTLSCSPISGHRSVSWYQQTPGQGLQFLFEYFSETQRNKGNFPGRFSGRQFSNSRSEMNVSTLELGDSALYLCASSLNRVYGYTFGSGTRLTVV.

V gene TRBV2 combines with J gene TRBJ1-1; the match to TRBD1 covers 8 bases. J gave up 6 bases and V 5 bases, and 11 bases lay outside the gene matches. Germline CDR1 SNHLY, CDR2 FYNNEI. The CDR3 covers 15 residues. CDR3 in amino acids: CASSKDQGAHSEAFF. The DNA for the CDR3 is TGTGCCAGCAGTAAAGATCAGGGGGCGCATTCTGAAGCTTTCTTT. The variable domain in full, with the rest retrieved from reference TRBV2 and TRBJ1-1, is EPEVTQTPSHQVTQMGQEVILRCVPISNHLYFYWYRQILGQKVEFLVSFYNNEISEKSEIFDDQFSVERPDGSNFTLKIRSTKLEDSAMYFCASSKDQGAHSEAFFGQGTRLTVV.

The chain recombines TRBV2 with TRBJ1-5, with D possibly being TRBD1 (5 bases). The germline CDR1 and CDR2 sequences are SNHLY and FYNNEI. This CDR3 region has 18 residues. The ends were cut back, 0 bases at V and 0 bases at J, with 15 bases in the middle. In DNA, the CDR3 is TGTGCCAGCAGTGAAGCGCACCCGACAGCAGATAGCAATCAGCCCCAGCATTTT. Translated: CASSEAHPTADSNQPQHF.